The clone carrying this T cell receptor beta chain was seen only a few times. This CDR3 region has 16 residues. Germline lookup yields CDR1 KGHSY and CDR2 FQNENV. The V and J ends lost 2 bases and 3 bases respectively, with 16 bases between them. TCRbeta library preparation incorporated unique molecular identifiers. Each CDR3 protein is one row after TCRdb ran MiXCR on the PCR reads. This repertoire shows about 980,000 distinct CDR3 sequences, about 29% found once; its top ten account for roughly 31%. The data belong to a study of T-cell reconstitution after alpha-beta-depleted transplantation in children.

Here the sequenced sample was PBMCs, mostly from graft donor cells, taken 360 days after TCRalphabeta/CD19-depleted stem cell transplant. The J gene is TRBJ1-1, the V gene TRBV16; D unclear. This TCR derives from a boy under two years old who had a stem cell transplant for SCID, so the T cells may come from the graft donor. This CDR3 is CASSQMGSVRHTEAFF. Written as DNA, the CDR3 is TGTGCCAGCAGCCAAATGGGCAGCGTTAGACACACTGAAGCTTTCTTT.